This entry is about one TCR beta chain. Its antigen is not known. The data originate from a study of graft-versus-host responses after intestinal transplantation. Across the whole study: Transplant recipients had multivisceral, liver-intestinal, or isolated intestinal grafts. Study results and caveats: Researchers found GvH clones in recipient marrow, and some showed up first in ileum or blood. Circulating GvH clones peaking coincided with falling HvG clones soon after transplant.

Germline V lookup: CDR1 MGHRA, CDR2 YSYEKL. Trimming pared 2 bases from V and 2 bases from J, leaving 10 bases between. The CDR3 contains 14 residues. Sequenced by immunoSEQ multiplex PCR; TCRdb stores in-frame clones only, minus some. Altogether 40,000 to 45,000 clones are present, about 90% being singletons, with the ten largest covering approximately 2.3%. The sequencing here drew on PBMCs, taken 300 to 320 days after intestinal transplant. The genes are TRBV4-1 and TRBJ2-7, with a possible D match to TRBD2 (5 bases). The receptor comes from a human patient who received an intestinal transplant, so some T cells may come from the graft donor. CDR3 DNA: TGCGCCAGCAGCCAACCGGATAGCGCCTACGAGCAGTACTTC. Its translation: CASSQPDSAYEQYF.